This TCR beta chain was found in a study of early T cells in non-severe SARS-CoV-2 infection. This CDR3 comprises 12 residues. Germline V gives CDR1 MNHEY, CDR2 SVGEGT. Trimming removed 2 bases at V and 7 bases at J, with 8 bases between. One entry per CDR3 protein, called by TCRdb with MiXCR from the 5' RACE reads. There are 25,000 to 30,000 distinct CDR3 sequences in the sample; more than 4.5% occur only once, and under 14% lies in the top ten. The receptor was isolated from an adult who was a healthcare worker with PCR-confirmed SARS-CoV-2 infection or an uninfected control (not recorded which). The sample was whole blood. The rearrangement links TRBV6-2 or TRBV6-3 to TRBJ1-2; perhaps TRBD1 as D (6 bases). The CDR3 coding sequence is TGTGCCAGCAGTTACCGGGGGCTTGGCTACACCTTC. Protein product: CASSYRGLGYTF.